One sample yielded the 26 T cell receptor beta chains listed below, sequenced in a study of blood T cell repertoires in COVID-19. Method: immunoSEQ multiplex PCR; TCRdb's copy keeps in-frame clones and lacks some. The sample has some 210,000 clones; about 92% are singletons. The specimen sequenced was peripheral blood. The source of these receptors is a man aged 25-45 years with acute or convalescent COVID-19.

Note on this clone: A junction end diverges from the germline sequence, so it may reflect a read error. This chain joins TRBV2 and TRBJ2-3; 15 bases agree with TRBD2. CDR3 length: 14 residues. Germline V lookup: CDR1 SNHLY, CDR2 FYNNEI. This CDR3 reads CSDAGLAGGDTQYF. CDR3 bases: TGCAGTGATGCGGGACTAGCGGGGGGAGATACGCAGTATTTT. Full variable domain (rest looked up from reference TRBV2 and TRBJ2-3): EPEVTQTPSHQVTQMGQEVILRCVPISNHLYFYWYRQILGQKVEFLVSFYNNEISEKSEIFDDQFSVERPDGSNFTLKIRSTKLEDSAMYFCSDAGLAGGDTQYFGPGTRLTVL.

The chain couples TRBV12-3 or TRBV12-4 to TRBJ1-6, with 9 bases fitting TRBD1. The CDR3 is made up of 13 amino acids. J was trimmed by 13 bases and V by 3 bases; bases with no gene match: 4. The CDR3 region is CASSFGQGNPLHF. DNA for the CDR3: TGTGCCAGCAGTTTTGGACAGGGGAATCCCCTCCACTTT.

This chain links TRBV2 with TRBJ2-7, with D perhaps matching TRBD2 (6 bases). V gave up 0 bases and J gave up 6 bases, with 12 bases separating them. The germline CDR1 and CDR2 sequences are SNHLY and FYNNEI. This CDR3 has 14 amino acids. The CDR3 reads CASSEARGLGEQYF. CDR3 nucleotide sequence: TGTGCCAGCAGTGAAGCGCGGGGATTGGGCGAGCAGTACTTC.

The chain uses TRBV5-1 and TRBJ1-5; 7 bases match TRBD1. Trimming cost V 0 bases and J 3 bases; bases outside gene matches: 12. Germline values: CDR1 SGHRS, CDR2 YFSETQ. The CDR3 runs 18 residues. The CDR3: CASSLASVVTGINQPQHF. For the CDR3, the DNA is TGCGCCAGCAGCTTGGCCAGTGTAGTGACAGGGATCAATCAGCCCCAGCATTTT.

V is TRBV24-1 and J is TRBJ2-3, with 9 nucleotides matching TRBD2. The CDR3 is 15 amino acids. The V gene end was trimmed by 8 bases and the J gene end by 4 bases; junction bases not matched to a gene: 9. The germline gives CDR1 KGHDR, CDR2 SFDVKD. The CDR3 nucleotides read TGTGCCACCACGGCTAGCGGGAAGAGGCCAGATACGCAGTATTTT. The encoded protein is CATTASGKRPDTQYF.

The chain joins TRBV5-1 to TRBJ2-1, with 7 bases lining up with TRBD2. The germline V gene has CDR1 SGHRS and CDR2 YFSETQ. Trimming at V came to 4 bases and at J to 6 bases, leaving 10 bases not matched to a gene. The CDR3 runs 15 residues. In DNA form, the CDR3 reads TGCGCCAGCAGCGCGGACTGGGGAGGGGTCAATGAGCAGTTCTTC. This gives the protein CASSADWGGVNEQFF.

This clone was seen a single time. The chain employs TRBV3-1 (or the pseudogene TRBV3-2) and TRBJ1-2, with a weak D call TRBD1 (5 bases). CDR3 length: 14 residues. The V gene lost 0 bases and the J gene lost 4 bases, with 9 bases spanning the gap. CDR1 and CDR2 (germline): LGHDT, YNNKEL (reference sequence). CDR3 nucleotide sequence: TGTGCCAGCAGCCAAGAGGCAGGGATCTATGGCTACACCTTC. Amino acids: CASSQEAGIYGYTF.

CDR3 residues: CASSTGRTSTDTQYF. The CDR3 DNA reads as TGTGCCAGCAGCACCGGGAGGACAAGCACAGATACGCAGTATTTT. The chain couples TRBV9 to TRBJ2-3, with 7 nucleotides matching TRBD2. The CDR3 sequence is 15 residues long. Per germline, CDR1 SGDLS and CDR2 YYNGEE. V gave up 4 bases and J gave up 0 bases; unmatched junction bases: 5.

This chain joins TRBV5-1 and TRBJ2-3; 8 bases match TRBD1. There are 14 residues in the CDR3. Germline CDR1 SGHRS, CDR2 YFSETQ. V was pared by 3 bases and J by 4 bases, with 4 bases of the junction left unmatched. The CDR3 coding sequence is TGCGCCAGCAGCTCAAACAGGGGGTCAGATACGCAGTATTTT. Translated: CASSSNRGSDTQYF. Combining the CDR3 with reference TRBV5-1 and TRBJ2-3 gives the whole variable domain KAGVTQTPRYLIKTRGQQVTLSCSPISGHRSVSWYQQTPGQGLQFLFEYFSETQRNKGNFPGRFSGRQFSNSRSEMNVSTLELGDSALYLCASSSNRGSDTQYFGPGTRLTVL.

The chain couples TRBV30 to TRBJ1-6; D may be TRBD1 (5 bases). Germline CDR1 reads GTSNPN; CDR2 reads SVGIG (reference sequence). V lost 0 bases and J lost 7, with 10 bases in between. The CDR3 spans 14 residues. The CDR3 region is CAWSVEGRNSPLHF. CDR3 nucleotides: TGTGCCTGGAGTGTGGAGGGGAGAAATTCACCCCTCCACTTT.

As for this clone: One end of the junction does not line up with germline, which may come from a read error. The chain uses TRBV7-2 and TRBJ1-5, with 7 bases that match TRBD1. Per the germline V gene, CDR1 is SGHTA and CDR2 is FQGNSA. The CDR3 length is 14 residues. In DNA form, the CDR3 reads TGTGCCAGCAACTTACAGGGGAGCAATCAGCCCCAGCATTTT. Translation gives CASNLQGSNQPQHF.

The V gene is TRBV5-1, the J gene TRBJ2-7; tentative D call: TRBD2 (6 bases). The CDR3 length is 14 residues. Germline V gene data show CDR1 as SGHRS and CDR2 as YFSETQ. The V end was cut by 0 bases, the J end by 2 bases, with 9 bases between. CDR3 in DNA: TGCGCCAGCAGCTTGGGTGGAGGGACCTACGAGCAGTACTTC. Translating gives CASSLGGGTYEQYF.

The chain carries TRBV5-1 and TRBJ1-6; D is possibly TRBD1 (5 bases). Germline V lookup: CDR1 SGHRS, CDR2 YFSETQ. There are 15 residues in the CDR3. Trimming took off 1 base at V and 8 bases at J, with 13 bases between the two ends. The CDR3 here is CASSLSGAAYSPLHF. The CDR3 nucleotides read TGCGCCAGCAGCTTGAGTGGGGCAGCCTATTCACCCCTCCACTTT.

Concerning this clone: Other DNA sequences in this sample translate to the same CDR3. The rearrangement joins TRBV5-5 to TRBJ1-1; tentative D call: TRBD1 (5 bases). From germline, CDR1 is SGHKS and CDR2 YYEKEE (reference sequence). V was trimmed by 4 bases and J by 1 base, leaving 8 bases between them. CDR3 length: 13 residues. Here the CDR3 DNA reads TGTGCCAGCAGCCTTCAGGGGAACACTGAAGCTTTCTTT. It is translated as CASSLQGNTEAFF.

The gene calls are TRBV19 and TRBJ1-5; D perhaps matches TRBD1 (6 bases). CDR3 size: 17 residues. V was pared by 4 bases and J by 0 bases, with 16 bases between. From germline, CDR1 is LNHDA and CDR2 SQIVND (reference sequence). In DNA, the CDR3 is TGTGCCAGTAGTAAGGGACCAGGGACAAATAGCAATCAGCCCCAGCATTTT. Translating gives CASSKGPGTNSNQPQHF.

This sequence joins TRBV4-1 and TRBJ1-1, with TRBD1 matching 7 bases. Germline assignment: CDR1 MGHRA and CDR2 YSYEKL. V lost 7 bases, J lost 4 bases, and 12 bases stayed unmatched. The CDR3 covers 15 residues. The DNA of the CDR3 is TGCGCCAGCATCGCGGTGGGCAGGGACAGCACTGAAGCTTTCTTT. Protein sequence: CASIAVGRDSTEAFF.

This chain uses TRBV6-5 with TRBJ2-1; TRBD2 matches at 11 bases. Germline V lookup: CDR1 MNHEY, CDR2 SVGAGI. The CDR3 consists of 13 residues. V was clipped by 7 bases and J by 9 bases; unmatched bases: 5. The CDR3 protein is CASKLAGGGEQFF. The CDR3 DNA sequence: TGTGCCAGCAAGCTAGCGGGAGGCGGTGAGCAGTTCTTC.

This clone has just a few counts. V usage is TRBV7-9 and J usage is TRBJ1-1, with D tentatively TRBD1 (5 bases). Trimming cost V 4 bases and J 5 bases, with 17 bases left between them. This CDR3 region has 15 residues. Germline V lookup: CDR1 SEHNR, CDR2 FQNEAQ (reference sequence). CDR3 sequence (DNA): TGTGCCAGCAGCTCTACCCCTCAGGGTACTACTGAAGCTTTCTTT. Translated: CASSSTPQGTTEAFF.

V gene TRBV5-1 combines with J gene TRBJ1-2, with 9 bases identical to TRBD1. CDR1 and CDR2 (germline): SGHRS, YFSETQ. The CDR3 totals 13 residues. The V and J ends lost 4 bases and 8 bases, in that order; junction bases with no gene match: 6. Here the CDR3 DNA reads TGCGCCAGCAGCCTGGGACAGGGCGTCGGCTACACCTTC. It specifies CASSLGQGVGYTF.

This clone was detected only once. The CDR3 region is CASSTLTSYGYTF. The CDR3 DNA is TGTGCCAGCTCTACACTAACCTCATATGGCTACACCTTC. J is TRBJ1-2 and V is TRBV2; D ambiguous. Germline lookup yields CDR1 SNHLY and CDR2 FYNNEI. Deletions cut 8 bases from V and 5 bases from J, with 15 bases between. The CDR3 has 13 residues.

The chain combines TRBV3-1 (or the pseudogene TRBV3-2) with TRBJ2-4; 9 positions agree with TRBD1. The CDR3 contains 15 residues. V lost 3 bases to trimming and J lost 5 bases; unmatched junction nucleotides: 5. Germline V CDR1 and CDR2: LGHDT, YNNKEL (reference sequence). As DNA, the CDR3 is TGTGCCAGCAGCCATCCCGGGACAGGGCAAAACATTCAGTACTTC. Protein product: CASSHPGTGQNIQYF.

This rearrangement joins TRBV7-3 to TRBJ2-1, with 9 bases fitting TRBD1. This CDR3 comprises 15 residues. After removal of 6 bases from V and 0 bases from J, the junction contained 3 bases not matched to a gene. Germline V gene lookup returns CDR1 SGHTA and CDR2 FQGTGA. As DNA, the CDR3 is TGTGCCAGCAGTGCGGACAGGGGCTCCTACAATGAGCAGTTCTTC. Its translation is CASSADRGSYNEQFF.

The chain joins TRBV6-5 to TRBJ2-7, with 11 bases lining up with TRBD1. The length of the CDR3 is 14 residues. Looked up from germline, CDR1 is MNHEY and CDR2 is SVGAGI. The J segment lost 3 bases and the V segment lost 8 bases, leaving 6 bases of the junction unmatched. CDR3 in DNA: TGTGCCAGCTCCAAGGACAGGGGGCTCTACGAGCAGTACTTC. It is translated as CASSKDRGLYEQYF.

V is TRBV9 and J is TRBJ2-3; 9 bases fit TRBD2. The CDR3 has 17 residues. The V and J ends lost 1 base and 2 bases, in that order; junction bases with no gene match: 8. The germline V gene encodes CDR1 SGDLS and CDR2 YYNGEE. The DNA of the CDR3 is TGTGCCAGCAGCGTAAAGCCCATAGCGGGGGCCACAGATACGCAGTATTTT. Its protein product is CASSVKPIAGATDTQYF.

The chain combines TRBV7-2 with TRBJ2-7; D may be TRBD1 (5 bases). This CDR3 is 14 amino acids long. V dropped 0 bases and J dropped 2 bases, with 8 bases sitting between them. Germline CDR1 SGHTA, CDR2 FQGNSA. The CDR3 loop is CASSLAQGTYEQYF. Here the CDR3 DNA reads TGTGCCAGCAGCTTAGCGCAGGGAACCTACGAGCAGTACTTC.

The CDR3 DNA is TGCGCCAGCAGCTTGGTGGGGGGGTGGAGCACAGATACGCAGTATTTT. It encodes CASSLVGGWSTDTQYF. The chain couples TRBV5-1 to TRBJ2-3, with 7 bases lining up with TRBD2. CDR3 length: 16 residues. The ends lost 0 bases at V and 0 bases at J; junction bases unmatched: 4. Germline-derived CDR1 and CDR2 are SGHRS and YFSETQ.